These 18 T cell receptor beta chains share one sample of origin, sequenced in a study of technical replicates of blood from four donors. The table came from immunoSEQ multiplex PCR; TCRdb's copy has only in-frame clones and leaves some out. The data contain 75,000 to 90,000 clones, approximately 95% of them seen just once; the ten biggest clones take up 0.34%. Source material: T cells isolated from PBMCs. Receptors were obtained from a human donor in good health.

The chain uses TRBV4-3 and TRBJ2-7, with 9 bases aligning to TRBD2. Germline CDR1 reads LGHNA; CDR2 reads YSLEER. V was pared by 0 bases and J by 2 bases, with 5 bases of the junction left unmatched. The CDR3 runs to 16 residues. CDR3 coding DNA: TGCGCCAGCAGCCAAGAAACGACTAGCGGAACCTACGAGCAGTACTTC. It codes for CASSQETTSGTYEQYF.

This clone was recorded only once. CDR3 in amino acids: CASSLSATGVEQYF. In nucleotides, the CDR3 is TGTGCCAGCAGTTTATCGGCGACAGGGGTCGAGCAGTACTTC. The rearrangement uses TRBV27 and TRBJ2-7; the match to TRBD1 covers 8 bases. The CDR3 is made up of 14 amino acids. Germline assignment: CDR1 MNHEY and CDR2 SMNVEV (reference sequence). V shed 0 bases, J shed 6 bases, and the junction held 4 bases outside the gene matches.

V usage is TRBV19 and J usage is TRBJ2-1, with TRBD2 identical over 9 bases. The CDR3 has 12 amino acids. The germline V gene has CDR1 LNHDA and CDR2 SQIVND (reference sequence). CDR3 bases: TGTTCAACCAGCGGGAGGCATGATGAGCAGTTCTTC. Translation gives CSTSGRHDEQFF.

The chain employs TRBV9 and TRBJ1-1; no clear D gene. Trimming took off 0 bases at V and 5 bases at J, with 8 bases between the two ends. Germline CDR1 and CDR2: SGDLS and YYNGEE. This CDR3 is built from 13 residues. The CDR3 DNA reads TGTGCCAGCAGCGTAGGAGGTGAGACTGAAGCTTTCTTT. Translation: CASSVGGETEAFF. Supplemented by reference TRBV9 and TRBJ1-1, the full variable domain reads DSGVTQTPKHLITATGQRVTLRCSPRSGDLSVYWYQQSLDQGLQFLIQYYNGEERAKGNILERFSAQQFPDLHSELNLSSLELGDSALYFCASSVGGETEAFFGQGTRLTVV.

This chain connects TRBV4-1 to TRBJ2-6; D remains unclear. The CDR3 sequence is 14 residues long. CDR1 and CDR2 from the germline V gene are MGHRA and YSYEKL. V was cut by 1 base and J by 4 bases, with 5 bases left in between. The CDR3: CASSQVSGANVLTF. The CDR3 DNA sequence: TGCGCCAGCAGCCAAGTGTCAGGGGCCAACGTCCTGACTTTC.

This clone came up once. The CDR3 region is CASGFPSNQPQHF. The CDR3 bases are TGTGCCAGCGGTTTTCCGAGCAATCAGCCCCAGCATTTT. The chain is built from TRBV19 and TRBJ1-5; D gene uncertain. V dropped 9 bases and J dropped 1 base, with 10 bases sitting between them. The CDR3 is 13 residues long. Looked up from germline, CDR1 is LNHDA and CDR2 is SQIVND (reference sequence).

CDR3 DNA: TGTGCCAGTAGTATAGGAGATAGCGGGAAGACCCAGTACTTC. Translated, it gives CASSIGDSGKTQYF. The chain uses TRBV19 and TRBJ2-5; 8 bases map to TRBD2. Trimming at V came to 1 base and at J to 6 bases, leaving 4 bases not matched to a gene. This CDR3 comprises 14 residues. CDR1 is LNHDA, CDR2 SQIVND, per germline (reference sequence).

The chain is built from TRBV7-3 and TRBJ2-3; 7 nucleotides match TRBD1. Trimming took 5 bases from V and 3 from J; bases not matched to a gene: 8. The CDR3 totals 15 residues. Germline CDR1 reads SGHTA; CDR2 reads FQGTGA. CDR3 protein: CASSERTGLTDTQYF. As DNA, the CDR3 is TGTGCCAGCAGCGAACGGACAGGTTTAACAGATACGCAGTATTTT. The variable domain in full, completed from reference TRBV7-3 and TRBJ2-3, reads GAGVSQTPSNKVTEKGKYVELRCDPISGHTALYWYRQSLGQGPEFLIYFQGTGAADDSGLPNDRFFAVRPEGSVSTLKIQRTERGDSAVYLCASSERTGLTDTQYFGPGTRLTVL.

The chain is built from TRBV2 and TRBJ2-7, with 8 bases that match TRBD1. The CDR3 covers 13 residues. Germline V gene data show CDR1 as SNHLY and CDR2 as FYNNEI. Losses at the gene ends were 8 bases for V and 5 bases for J; bases not matched to a gene: 8. The CDR3 sequence: CASHPDRADEQYF. Here the CDR3 DNA reads TGTGCCAGCCATCCGGACAGGGCCGACGAGCAGTACTTC.

This chain uses TRBV2 with TRBJ1-3; 7 bases fit TRBD1. Looked up from germline, CDR1 is SNHLY and CDR2 is FYNNEI. CDR3 length equals 18 residues. V trimming: 4 bases; J trimming: 6 bases; junction bases outside the gene matches: 18. The DNA of the CDR3 is TGTGCCAGCAGTGTTGACAGGGAGCTCATTCTGCCCACAAACACCATATATTTT. Amino acids: CASSVDRELILPTNTIYF.

The rearrangement joins TRBV4-3 to TRBJ1-2; the D gene is possibly TRBD1 (6 bases). The CDR3 runs 15 residues. CDR1 is LGHNA and CDR2 is YSLEER in the germline V gene. Trimming pared 4 bases from V and 0 bases from J, leaving 12 bases between. CDR3 coding DNA: TGCGCCAGCAGCCCTCGGACAGCAGCTAACTATGGCTACACCTTC. Translated: CASSPRTAANYGYTF.

The chain has TRBV19 and TRBJ1-5; a possible D gene is TRBD1 (5 bases). Trimming pared 5 bases from V and 4 bases from J, leaving 9 bases between. Looked up from germline, CDR1 is LNHDA and CDR2 is SQIVND (reference sequence). The CDR3 loop spans 13 amino acids. CDR3 residues: CASSAGWNQPQHF. The DNA of the CDR3 is TGTGCCAGTAGTGCAGGGTGGAATCAGCCCCAGCATTTT.

The chain is built from TRBV18 and TRBJ1-4; 8 bases agree with TRBD1. The CDR3 is made up of 17 amino acids. V shed 0 bases and J 7 bases; nucleotides not matched to a gene: 10. Germline CDR1 and CDR2: KGHSH and LQKENI. The CDR3 DNA sequence: TGTGCCAGCTCACCACCCACAGGGGGAGATTTACCTGAAAAACTGTTTTTT. Translating gives CASSPPTGGDLPEKLFF.

This clone occurred once. The junction differs from germline at one of its ends, possibly a read error. The chain joins TRBV18 to TRBJ2-7, with 13 bases matching TRBD2. CDR1 KGHSH and CDR2 LQKENI come from the germline V gene. The CDR3 runs 16 residues. The CDR3 loop is CASSTPGLAGNYEQYF. Here the CDR3 DNA reads TGTGCCAGCTCAACACCGGGACTAGCGGGAAACTACGAGCAGTACTTC.

This rearrangement joins TRBV28 to TRBJ2-7; D possibly corresponds to TRBD1 (6 bases). CDR3 length equals 14 residues. Germline V gene data show CDR1 as MDHEN and CDR2 as SYDVKM. V lost 5 bases, J lost 1 base, and 12 bases lay in between. The CDR3 sequence is CASSHHDRSYEQYF. The CDR3, as DNA: TGTGCCAGCAGTCATCATGACAGGTCCTACGAGCAGTACTTC.

This clone was recorded a few times. The rearrangement joins TRBV5-4 to TRBJ1-1; 8 nucleotides agree with TRBD1. The J segment lost 1 base and the V segment lost 4 bases, leaving 6 bases of the junction unmatched. The CDR3 is made up of 15 amino acids. In germline, CDR1 is SGHNT, CDR2 YYREEE (reference sequence). The CDR3 region has the DNA TGTGCCAGCAGCCGCCCAACAGGGGGGAACACTGAAGCTTTCTTT. Protein product: CASSRPTGGNTEAFF. Together with reference TRBV5-4 and TRBJ1-1, the CDR3 gives the full variable domain: ETGVTQSPTHLIKTRGQQVTLRCSSQSGHNTVSWYQQALGQGPQFIFQYYREEENGRGNFPPRFSGLQFPNYSSELNVNALELDDSALYLCASSRPTGGNTEAFFGQGTRLTVV.

The chain carries TRBV11-2 and TRBJ2-1; 8 bases line up with TRBD2. Germline values: CDR1 SGHAT, CDR2 FQNNGV. The CDR3 loop spans 14 amino acids. J gave up 9 bases and V 1 base, and 5 bases lay outside the gene matches. The CDR3 sequence: CASSLVSGIFEQFF. The CDR3 DNA sequence: TGTGCCAGCAGCTTAGTTAGCGGGATTTTTGAGCAGTTCTTC. Full variable domain (missing parts from reference TRBV11-2 and TRBJ2-1): EAGVAQSPRYKIIEKRQSVAFWCNPISGHATLYWYQQILGQGPKLLIQFQNNGVVDDSQLPKDRFSAERLKGVDSTLKIQPAKLEDSAVYLCASSLVSGIFEQFFGPGTRLTVL.

The genes are TRBV4-3 and TRBJ2-7; the D gene is possibly TRBD2 (6 bases). CDR3 length equals 17 residues. With 1 base removed from V and 5 bases from J, the gap between germline ends came to 21 bases. Looked up from germline, CDR1 is LGHNA and CDR2 is YSLEER. The CDR3 region has the DNA TGCGCCAGCAGCCAAGTGGGAGGCAGGCCCCCCCCGAACGAGCAGTACTTC. It translates to CASSQVGGRPPPNEQYF.